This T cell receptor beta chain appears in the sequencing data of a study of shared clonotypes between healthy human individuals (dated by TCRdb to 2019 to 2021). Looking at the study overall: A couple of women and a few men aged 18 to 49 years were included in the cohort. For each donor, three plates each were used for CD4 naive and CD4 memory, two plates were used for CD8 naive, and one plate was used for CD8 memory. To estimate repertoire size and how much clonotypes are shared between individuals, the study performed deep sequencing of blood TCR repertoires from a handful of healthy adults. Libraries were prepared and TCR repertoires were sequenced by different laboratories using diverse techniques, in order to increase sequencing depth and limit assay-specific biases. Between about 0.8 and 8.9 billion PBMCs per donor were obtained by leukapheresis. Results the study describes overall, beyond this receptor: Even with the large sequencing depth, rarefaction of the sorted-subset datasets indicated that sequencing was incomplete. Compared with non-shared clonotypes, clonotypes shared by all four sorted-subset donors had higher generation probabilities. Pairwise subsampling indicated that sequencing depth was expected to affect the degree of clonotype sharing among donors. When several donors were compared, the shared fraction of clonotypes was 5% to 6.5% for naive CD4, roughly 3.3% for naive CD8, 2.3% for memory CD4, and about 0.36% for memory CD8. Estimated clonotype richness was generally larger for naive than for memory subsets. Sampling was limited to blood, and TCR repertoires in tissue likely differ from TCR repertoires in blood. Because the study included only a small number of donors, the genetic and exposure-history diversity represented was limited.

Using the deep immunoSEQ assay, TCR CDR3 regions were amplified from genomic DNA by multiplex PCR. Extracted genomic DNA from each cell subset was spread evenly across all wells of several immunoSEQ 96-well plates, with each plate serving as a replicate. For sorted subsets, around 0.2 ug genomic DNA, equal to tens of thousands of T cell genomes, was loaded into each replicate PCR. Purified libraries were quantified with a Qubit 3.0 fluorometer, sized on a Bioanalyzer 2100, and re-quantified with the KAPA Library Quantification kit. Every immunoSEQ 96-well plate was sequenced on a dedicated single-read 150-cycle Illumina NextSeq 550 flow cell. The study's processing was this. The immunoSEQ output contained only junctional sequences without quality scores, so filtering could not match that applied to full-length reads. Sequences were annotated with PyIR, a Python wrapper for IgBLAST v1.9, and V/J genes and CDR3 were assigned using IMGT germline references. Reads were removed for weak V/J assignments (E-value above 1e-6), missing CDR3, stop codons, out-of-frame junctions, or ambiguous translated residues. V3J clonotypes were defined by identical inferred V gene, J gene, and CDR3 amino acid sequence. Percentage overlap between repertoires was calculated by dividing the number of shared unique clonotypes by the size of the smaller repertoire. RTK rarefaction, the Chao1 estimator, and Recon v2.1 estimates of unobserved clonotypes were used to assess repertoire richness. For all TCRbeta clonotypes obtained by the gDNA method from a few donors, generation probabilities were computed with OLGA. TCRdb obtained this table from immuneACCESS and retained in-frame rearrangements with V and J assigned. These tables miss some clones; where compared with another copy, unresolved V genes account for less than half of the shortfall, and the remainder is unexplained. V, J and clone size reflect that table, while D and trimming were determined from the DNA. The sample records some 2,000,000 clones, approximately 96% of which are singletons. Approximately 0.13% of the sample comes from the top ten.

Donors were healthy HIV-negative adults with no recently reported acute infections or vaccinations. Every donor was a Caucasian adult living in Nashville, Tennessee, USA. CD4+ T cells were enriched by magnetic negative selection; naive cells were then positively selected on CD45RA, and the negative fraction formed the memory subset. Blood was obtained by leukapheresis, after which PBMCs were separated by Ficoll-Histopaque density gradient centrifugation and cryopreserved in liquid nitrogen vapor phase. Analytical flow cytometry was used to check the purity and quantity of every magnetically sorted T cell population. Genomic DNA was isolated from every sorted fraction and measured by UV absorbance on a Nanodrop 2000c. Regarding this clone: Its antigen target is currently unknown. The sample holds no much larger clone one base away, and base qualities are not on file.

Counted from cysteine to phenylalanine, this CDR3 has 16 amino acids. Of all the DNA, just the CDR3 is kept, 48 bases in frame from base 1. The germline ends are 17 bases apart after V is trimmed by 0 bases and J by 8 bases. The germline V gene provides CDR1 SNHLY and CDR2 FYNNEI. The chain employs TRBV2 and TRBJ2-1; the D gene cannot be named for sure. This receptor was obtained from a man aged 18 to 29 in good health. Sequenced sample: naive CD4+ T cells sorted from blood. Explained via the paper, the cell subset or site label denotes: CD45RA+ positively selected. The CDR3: CASSEALLWGADEQFF. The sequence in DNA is TGTGCCAGCAGTGAAGCGCTTCTATGGGGTGCTGATGAGCAGTTCTTC.